These 23 T cell receptor beta chains share one sample of origin, sequenced in a study of siplizumab effects on memory and regulatory T cells. TCRdb's copy holds only in-frame clones and misses some; the assay was immunoSEQ multiplex PCR. The sample has about 15,000 clones; less than 50% are singletons. Their recognized antigens are unknown. As described, mixed lymphocyte reaction cells underwent coculture at 37°C for a duration of less than 7 days. The sample comprised CFSE-low (dividing) CD4+ T cells sorted from an allogeneic mixed lymphocyte reaction. These receptor sequences come from a human donor in good health; the cells came from an allogeneic mixed lymphocyte reaction. Some clones in this sample may be carry-over from other donors' samples.

The chain uses TRBV27 and TRBJ1-6; a possible D gene is TRBD1 (5 bases). Trimming shortened V by 3 bases and J by 9 bases, and 15 bases separated the two germline ends. The CDR3 totals 15 residues. The germline CDR1 and CDR2 sequences are MNHEY and SMNVEV (reference sequence). The CDR3 DNA sequence: TGTGCCAGCAGTTTGCTGGGGGGGTTGGGTTCACCCCTCCACTTT. Amino acids: CASSLLGGLGSPLHF.

This clone was detected a few times. CDR3 coding DNA: TGTGCCAGCAGTCCTAGGGCTGGGACCCAGTACTTC. The encoded protein is CASSPRAGTQYF. The V call is TRBV6-4, the J call TRBJ2-5; D is unresolved. CDR1 and CDR2 (germline): MRHNA, SNTAGT. V was pared by 5 bases and J by 7 bases, with 11 bases between. The CDR3 runs to 12 residues.

J is TRBJ2-1 and V is TRBV7-6; no reliable D call. CDR3 length equals 14 residues. Germline values: CDR1 SGHVS, CDR2 FNYEAQ. Trimming removed 2 bases from V and 5 bases from J, with 10 bases in between. CDR3 amino acids: CASSLIVGDNEQFF. The CDR3, as DNA: TGTGCCAGCAGCTTAATTGTCGGAGACAATGAGCAGTTCTTC.

The sample holds one count of this clone. This chain joins TRBV6-5 and TRBJ1-1; no reliable D call. This CDR3 is built from 13 residues. CDR1 MNHEY and CDR2 SVGAGI come from the germline V gene. The V and J ends lost 5 bases and 4 bases respectively, with 11 bases between them. CDR3 nucleotide sequence: TGTGCCAGCAGTGCAACGGCTGGCACTGAAGCTTTCTTT. The encoded protein is CASSATAGTEAFF.

The chain employs TRBV7-8 and TRBJ1-1, with D unresolved. The CDR3 contains 14 residues. Germline V gene sequence: CDR1 SGHVS, CDR2 FQNEAQ. Trimming took off 0 bases at V and 1 base at J, with 6 bases between the two ends. CDR3 nucleotide sequence: TGTGCCAGCAGCTTAGCGCGGGGGAACACTGAAGCTTTCTTT. This codes for CASSLARGNTEAFF.

The chain is built from TRBV19 and TRBJ1-5; 7 positions match TRBD1. Germline V gene sequence: CDR1 LNHDA, CDR2 SQIVND (reference sequence). Trimming removed 10 bases from V and 4 bases from J; junction bases left unmatched: 4. The CDR3 runs to 12 residues. The CDR3: CATAQGNQPQHF. The DNA for the CDR3 is TGTGCCACCGCACAGGGGAATCAGCCCCAGCATTTT.

About this clone itself: The junction and the germline gene differ at one end; a read error may be behind it. The J gene is TRBJ2-3, the V gene TRBV7-7, with D perhaps TRBD2 (5 bases). Germline V CDR1 and CDR2: SSHAT, FNYEAQ (reference sequence). The CDR3 runs 14 residues. The CDR3 bases are TGTGCTAGCAGCAAGAGCGTGGAGGTCGATACGCAGTATTTT. Its translation: CASSKSVEVDTQYF.

The V call is TRBV5-8, the J call TRBJ2-3; D ambiguous. V was cut by 0 bases and J by 3 bases, with 8 bases left in between. Germline V gene data show CDR1 as SGHTS and CDR2 as YDEGEE. The CDR3 contains 14 residues. As DNA, the CDR3 is TGTGCCAGCAGCTTGGGGACCGAGACAGATACGCAGTATTTT. Protein: CASSLGTETDTQYF.

J is TRBJ2-7 and V is TRBV19, with D maybe TRBD2 (5 bases). Trimming took 3 bases from V and 2 from J, leaving 14 bases between them. The CDR3 consists of 15 residues. Germline CDR1 and CDR2: LNHDA and SQIVND (reference sequence). CDR3 region: CASSMKGEKPYEQYF. The CDR3, as DNA: TGTGCCAGTAGTATGAAGGGAGAGAAACCCTACGAGCAGTACTTC.

On this clone: The junction does not match germline at one end; this may be a read error. The chain is built from TRBV7-9 and TRBJ2-3; the match to TRBD2 covers 13 bases. Germline CDR1 reads SEHNR; CDR2 reads FQNEAQ (reference sequence). CDR3 size: 14 residues. The CDR3 DNA is TGTGCCAGCAGCTTAAGACTAGCGGGAGGATCGTGGGGTTTT. Translation gives CASSLRLAGGSWGF. Full variable domain (remainder filled in from reference TRBV7-9 and TRBJ2-3): DTGVSQNPRHKITKRGQNVTFRCDPISEHNRLYWYRQTLGQGPEFLTYFQNEAQLEKSRLLSDRFSAERPKGSFSTLEIQRTEQGDSAMYLCASSLRLAGGSWGFGPGTRLTVL.

This clone was seen repeatedly, ten times or more. The chain has TRBV6-5 and TRBJ1-2; D not resolved. This CDR3 is 11 amino acids long. Germline CDR1 reads MNHEY; CDR2 reads SVGAGI. Trimming removed 6 bases at V and 4 bases at J, with 6 bases between. The CDR3 DNA sequence: TGTGCCAGCAGCCCGGGCTATGGCTACACCTTC. This translates into CASSPGYGYTF.

This clone was detected only a few times. The rearrangement links TRBV5-8 to TRBJ1-5; D call uncertain. V lost 4 bases to trimming and J lost 2 bases, with 22 bases between them. CDR1 is SGHTS, CDR2 YDEGEE, per germline. This CDR3 comprises 18 residues. The CDR3 loop is CASSSAGPKLAGNQPQHF. In DNA, the CDR3 is TGTGCCAGCAGCAGCGCCGGGCCGAAATTGGCCGGCAATCAGCCCCAGCATTTT.

The J gene is TRBJ1-4, the V gene TRBV2; D is unclear. CDR1 and CDR2 (germline): SNHLY, FYNNEI. The CDR3 runs 15 residues. V was shortened by 5 bases and J by 0 bases, with 10 bases between the two germline ends. DNA of the CDR3: TGTGCCAGCAGTAGTAGAGCCGCAACTAATGAAAAACTGTTTTTT. Its protein product is CASSSRAATNEKLFF. Together with reference TRBV2 and TRBJ1-4, the CDR3 gives the full variable domain: EPEVTQTPSHQVTQMGQEVILRCVPISNHLYFYWYRQILGQKVEFLVSFYNNEISEKSEIFDDQFSVERPDGSNFTLKIRSTKLEDSAMYFCASSSRAATNEKLFFGSGTQLSVL.

The rearrangement links TRBV4-2 to TRBJ2-1; 10 bases match TRBD2. Germline V gene sequence: CDR1 LGHNA, CDR2 YNFKEQ. V dropped 4 bases and J dropped 2; count of bases not matched to a gene: 2. The CDR3 is made up of 15 amino acids. The CDR3 nucleotides are TGTGCCAGCAGCCTAGCGGGAGGAACCTACAATGAGCAGTTCTTC. Protein product: CASSLAGGTYNEQFF.

V usage is TRBV7-1 and J usage is TRBJ2-1, with 9 positions matching TRBD2. TRBV7-1 is an ORF, with its function uncertain. V dropped 4 bases and J dropped 8; count of bases not matched to a gene: 12. This CDR3 spans 16 amino acids. The CDR3 region is CASSLGRAGGRDEQFF. For the CDR3, the DNA is TGTGCCAGCAGCTTAGGCCGAGCGGGAGGACGGGATGAGCAGTTCTTC.

This clone was seen a few times. The V and J genes are TRBV5-6 and TRBJ2-3, with a tentative D call TRBD2 (5 bases). Germline V gene sequence: CDR1 SGHDT, CDR2 YYEEEE. V lost 4 bases and J lost 1, with 16 bases in between. The CDR3 runs to 16 residues. The CDR3 protein is CASSPGEGSGTDTQYF. In nucleotides, the CDR3 is TGTGCCAGCAGCCCGGGTGAGGGTAGCGGCACAGATACGCAGTATTTT.

The chain employs TRBV28 and TRBJ2-1, with 8 bases that match TRBD2. The CDR3 sequence is 15 residues long. Germline lookup yields CDR1 MDHEN and CDR2 SYDVKM. Trimming cost V 6 bases and J 4 bases; bases outside gene matches: 8. The CDR3 DNA sequence: TGTGCCAGCAGCCCAGCGGGAGAGACTTACAATGAGCAGTTCTTC. Translated: CASSPAGETYNEQFF.

This clone occurred a few times. V is TRBV5-1 and J is TRBJ2-3, with TRBD2 matching 8 bases. Germline V lookup: CDR1 SGHRS, CDR2 YFSETQ. The CDR3 runs 15 residues. J lost 3 bases, V lost 3 bases, and 6 bases had no gene match. The CDR3 loop reads CASSSGGLVTDTQYF. CDR3 DNA: TGCGCCAGCAGCTCGGGGGGACTAGTGACAGATACGCAGTATTTT.

The CDR3: CASSRKTGTLYEQYF. The CDR3 nucleotides are TGTGCCAGCAGTCGGAAGACTGGGACCCTCTACGAGCAGTACTTC. This sequence joins TRBV6-1 and TRBJ2-7, with D tentatively TRBD1 or TRBD2 (5 bases each). CDR3 size: 15 residues. The V end lost 5 bases, the J end lost 3 bases, and 17 bases lay between the germline ends. Germline V gene data show CDR1 as MNHNS and CDR2 as SASEGT.

About this clone itself: The same CDR3 also results from other DNA sequences found in this sample. This chain joins TRBV6-5 and TRBJ1-5; D is possibly TRBD1 (6 bases). Trimming shortened V by 1 base and J by 2 bases, and 9 bases separated the two germline ends. The CDR3 has 15 amino acids. The germline V gene encodes CDR1 MNHEY and CDR2 SVGAGI. DNA for the CDR3: TGTGCCAGCAGTTACTTGGGGGCAGGCAATCAGCCCCAGCATTTT. Translating gives CASSYLGAGNQPQHF.

Concerning this clone: One junction end does not reproduce the germline sequence, and a read error may be involved. CDR3 protein: CASSLEGIQLF. The CDR3 DNA reads TGTGCCAGCAGCTTAGAGGGGATCCAGCTCTTC. The chain has TRBV7-3 and TRBJ2-1; D is perhaps TRBD1 or TRBD2 (5 bases each). In germline, CDR1 is SGHTA, CDR2 FQGTGA. This CDR3 is 11 amino acids long.

The chain links TRBV11-2 to TRBJ2-7, with TRBD2 matching over 9 bases. The V segment lost 1 base and the J segment 4 bases; nucleotides outside the gene matches: 11. Germline CDR1 is SGHAT and CDR2 is FQNNGV. The CDR3 runs 17 residues. CDR3 bases: TGTGCCAGCAGCTTAGCCCCGTGGGTAGCGGGAGTGTACGAGCAGTACTTC. Its translation: CASSLAPWVAGVYEQYF.

The genes are TRBV2 and TRBJ2-1; 7 nucleotides align to TRBD2. This CDR3 has 17 residues. CDR1 SNHLY and CDR2 FYNNEI come from the germline V gene. Trimming at V came to 7 bases and at J to 3 bases, leaving 15 bases not matched to a gene. In nucleotides, the CDR3 is TGTGCCAGCAAGATTATGAGTAGCGGGCCTTTCTACAATGAGCAGTTCTTC. Its protein product is CASKIMSSGPFYNEQFF.